One and the same sample provided the 25 T cell receptor beta chains below, sequenced in a study of cytomegalovirus exposure and HLA in healthy donors (dated by TCRdb to the late 2010s). To prepare the library, the immunoSEQ multiplex PCR assay was applied. In TCRdb, the immuneACCESS table is reduced to in-frame sequences with V and J assigned. These tables do not hold every clone; where another copy was compared, an unresolved V gene accounts for under half, and the others remain unexplained. The sample table records some 66,000 clones; around 97% of these occur just once. The ten most abundant clones make up around 1.6% of the sample. The sequencing sample was made of PBMCs. The receptors originated from a woman between 18 and 29 years old in good health and CMV-seropositive.

The chain recombines TRBV13 with TRBJ2-2; 7 positions agree with TRBD1. The CDR3 consists of 16 residues. The germline V gene encodes CDR1 PRHDT and CDR2 FYEKMQ (reference sequence). The V and J ends lost 1 base and 7 bases, in that order; junction bases with no gene match: 9. The CDR3 coding sequence is TGTGCCAGCAGCTTAGTAAGGGGGCGTAGGAACGGGGAGCTGTTTTTT. Translating gives CASSLVRGRRNGELFF.

This clone was counted once. This sequence joins TRBV5-1 and TRBJ1-4; tentatively, D is TRBD1 (6 bases). With 0 bases removed from V and 8 bases from J, the gap between germline ends came to 11 bases. The CDR3 totals 14 residues. Germline CDR1 SGHRS, CDR2 YFSETQ. The CDR3 sequence: CASSLGVQGEKLFF. The CDR3 DNA reads as TGCGCCAGCAGCTTGGGGGTTCAGGGGGAAAAACTGTTTTTT.

V and J are TRBV5-1 and TRBJ2-2, with 9 bases that match TRBD1. V was pared by 5 bases and J by 5 bases, with 7 bases of the junction left unmatched. The CDR3 totals 15 residues. Looked up from germline, CDR1 is SGHRS and CDR2 is YFSETQ. For the CDR3, the DNA is TGCGCCAGCAGTTTAGGACAGGGGTATACCGGGGAGCTGTTTTTT. Translating gives CASSLGQGYTGELFF.

The V and J genes are TRBV27 and TRBJ2-7, with 11 bases matching TRBD1. The CDR3 is 15 amino acids. The V gene's germline CDR1 is MNHEY and CDR2 SMNVEV (reference sequence). J lost 3 bases, V lost 5 bases, and 6 bases had no gene match. CDR3 loop: CASSQGQGVYYEQYF. CDR3 sequence (DNA): TGTGCCAGCAGTCAGGGACAGGGGGTGTACTACGAGCAGTACTTC.

CDR3 DNA: TGTGCCAGCAGCTTAGATCGGGTCCGGGTCAGGGGGGCCACAGATACGCAGTATTTT. Translated, it gives CASSLDRVRVRGATDTQYF. This chain joins TRBV11-2 and TRBJ2-3; a weak D match, TRBD1 (7 bases). Germline V CDR1 and CDR2: SGHAT, FQNNGV. The V and J ends lost 0 bases and 2 bases respectively, with 21 bases between them. This CDR3 contains 19 residues. Looking up the rest from reference TRBV11-2 and TRBJ2-3 gives the full variable domain: EAGVAQSPRYKIIEKRQSVAFWCNPISGHATLYWYQQILGQGPKLLIQFQNNGVVDDSQLPKDRFSAERLKGVDSTLKIQPAKLEDSAVYLCASSLDRVRVRGATDTQYFGPGTRLTVL.

The gene calls are TRBV30 and TRBJ1-1, with unresolved D. The CDR3 totals 13 residues. From germline, CDR1 is GTSNPN and CDR2 SVGIG (reference sequence). With 1 base removed from V and 4 bases from J, the gap between germline ends came to 10 bases. CDR3 coding DNA: TGTGCCTGGAGTGCTGTTGCGAGCACTGAAGCTTTCTTT. Translated, it gives CAWSAVASTEAFF.

The chain is built from TRBV6-5 and TRBJ1-2; D gene uncertain. V gave up 2 bases and J gave up 2 bases, with 6 bases separating them. Looked up from germline, CDR1 is MNHEY and CDR2 is SVGAGI. This CDR3 has 13 amino acids. CDR3 region: CASSYPGNYGYTF. The CDR3 DNA sequence: TGTGCCAGCAGTTACCCGGGGAACTATGGCTACACCTTC.

CDR3 coding DNA: TGTGCCAGCAGCGTAGCTCTAGCGGGAGCGATGTCCTACAATGAGCAGTTCTTC. It is translated as CASSVALAGAMSYNEQFF. The chain uses TRBV9 and TRBJ2-1; 10 bases match TRBD2. The germline CDR1 and CDR2 sequences are SGDLS and YYNGEE. The CDR3 has 18 residues. The ends lost 0 bases at V and 1 base at J; junction bases unmatched: 7.

This clone was picked up one time. This chain joins TRBV5-4 and TRBJ1-1, with TRBD1 identical over 10 bases. CDR1 and CDR2 from the germline V gene are SGHNT and YYREEE (reference sequence). J lost 3 bases, V lost 3 bases, and 5 bases had no gene match. The CDR3 length is 15 residues. CDR3 amino acids: CASSSPGQGYTEAFF. The CDR3 DNA follows: TGTGCCAGCAGCTCACCGGGACAGGGGTACACTGAAGCTTTCTTT. The full variable domain, its missing parts supplied by reference TRBV5-4 and TRBJ1-1, is ETGVTQSPTHLIKTRGQQVTLRCSSQSGHNTVSWYQQALGQGPQFIFQYYREEENGRGNFPPRFSGLQFPNYSSELNVNALELDDSALYLCASSSPGQGYTEAFFGQGTRLTVV.

V and J are TRBV25-1 and TRBJ1-1; 8 bases line up with TRBD1. CDR3 size: 16 residues. The junction had 14 bases not matched to a gene; V was cut back by 6 bases and J by 5 bases. Per germline, CDR1 MGHDK and CDR2 SYGVNS. CDR3 coding DNA: TGTGCCAGCAGCTTCACAGGGGGAGGGGGTGGAACTGAAGCTTTCTTT. This codes for CASSFTGGGGGTEAFF.

The chain links TRBV18 to TRBJ1-1, with TRBD1 matching 10 bases. Germline V gene sequence: CDR1 KGHSH, CDR2 LQKENI. The CDR3 is 14 amino acids. The V segment lost 5 bases and the J segment 0 bases; nucleotides outside the gene matches: 0. As DNA, the CDR3 is TGTGCCAGCTCAGGGACAGGGGTGAACACTGAAGCTTTCTTT. It specifies CASSGTGVNTEAFF.

The chain is built from TRBV28 and TRBJ2-7, with 8 bases matching TRBD2. Germline V gives CDR1 MDHEN, CDR2 SYDVKM. The ends lost 2 bases at V and 9 bases at J; junction bases unmatched: 12. The CDR3 is made up of 15 amino acids. This chain's CDR3 is CASSLGLAGSRRQYF. DNA of the CDR3: TGTGCCAGCAGTTTAGGGCTAGCGGGCTCTAGGAGGCAGTACTTC.

The rearrangement links TRBV10-3 to TRBJ2-5; D may be TRBD1 (5 bases). The CDR3 has 13 amino acids. V was pared by 3 bases and J by 2 bases, with 7 bases between. Germline-derived CDR1 and CDR2 are ENHRY and SYGVKD. CDR3 sequence reads: CAISEKGQETQYF. In nucleotides, the CDR3 is TGTGCCATCAGTGAAAAGGGGCAAGAGACCCAGTACTTC.

V and J are TRBV19 and TRBJ2-1, with 9 bases aligning to TRBD2. The CDR3 is 15 amino acids. With V trimmed by 3 bases and J by 4 bases, 4 bases remained unmatched. Germline assignment: CDR1 LNHDA and CDR2 SQIVND (reference sequence). CDR3 sequence: CASSIRLAVYNEQFF. The CDR3 DNA follows: TGTGCCAGTAGTATCCGACTAGCGGTGTACAATGAGCAGTTCTTC. The full variable domain, rest sourced from reference TRBV19 and TRBJ2-1, is DGGITQSPKYLFRKEGQNVTLSCEQNLNHDAMYWYRQDPGQGLRLIYYSQIVNDFQKGDIAEGYSVSREKKESFPLTVTSAQKNPTAFYLCASSIRLAVYNEQFFGPGTRLTVL.

The V and J genes are TRBV10-3 and TRBJ1-1; TRBD1 matches at 8 bases. Germline values: CDR1 ENHRY, CDR2 SYGVKD. Unmatched junction bases numbered 7, after V lost 6 bases and J lost 10 bases. The CDR3 has 12 residues. CDR3 DNA sequence: TGTGCCATCAGGGACAGGGTGATTGGAGCTTTCTTT. Protein sequence: CAIRDRVIGAFF.

The chain has TRBV7-9 and TRBJ2-1, with 8 bases lining up with TRBD2. V was clipped by 6 bases and J by 0 bases; unmatched bases: 7. CDR1 is SEHNR, CDR2 FQNEAQ, per germline (reference sequence). The CDR3 has 16 amino acids. The CDR3, as DNA: TGTGCCAGCAGTCCTACTAGCGGAAGCTCCTACAATGAGCAGTTCTTC. Protein sequence: CASSPTSGSSYNEQFF.

The V call is TRBV7-9, the J call TRBJ1-4; D uncertain. The V and J ends lost 4 bases and 3 bases respectively, with 9 bases between them. CDR1 and CDR2 from the germline V gene are SEHNR and FQNEAQ (reference sequence). The CDR3 has 14 residues. Here the CDR3 DNA reads TGTGCCAGCAGCTACCGGGATTCTAATGAAAAACTGTTTTTT. As protein: CASSYRDSNEKLFF. Complete variable domain (other parts from reference TRBV7-9 and TRBJ1-4): DTGVSQNPRHKITKRGQNVTFRCDPISEHNRLYWYRQTLGQGPEFLTYFQNEAQLEKSRLLSDRFSAERPKGSFSTLEIQRTEQGDSAMYLCASSYRDSNEKLFFGSGTQLSVL.

The chain has TRBV10-3 and TRBJ2-1, with 9 positions matching TRBD2. After removal of 7 bases from V and 7 bases from J, the junction contained 11 bases not matched to a gene. CDR3 length: 15 residues. Germline V CDR1 and CDR2: ENHRY, SYGVKD. The CDR3 loop is CAITGEGLAGNEQFF. The CDR3 DNA reads as TGTGCCATCACGGGAGAGGGGCTAGCGGGGAATGAGCAGTTCTTC.

CDR3 sequence: CASSYSRTGGTEAFF. The CDR3 DNA sequence: TGTGCCAGCAGTTACTCCCGGACAGGGGGCACTGAAGCTTTCTTT. The chain joins TRBV6-5 to TRBJ1-1; TRBD1 agrees at 10 bases. The germline gives CDR1 MNHEY, CDR2 SVGAGI. This CDR3 has 15 amino acids. Unmatched junction bases numbered 2, after V lost 0 bases and J lost 4 bases.

The CDR3 is CASSFGLAYGDEQFF. In nucleotides, the CDR3 is TGTGCCAGCAGCTTCGGACTAGCATATGGCGATGAGCAGTTCTTC. This sequence joins TRBV7-3 and TRBJ2-1, with 8 bases aligning to TRBD2. The CDR3 is 15 amino acids. Unmatched junction bases numbered 9, after V lost 3 bases and J lost 8 bases. Germline CDR1 is SGHTA and CDR2 is FQGTGA.

This chain joins TRBV2 and TRBJ2-7, with 8 bases aligning to TRBD1. V gave up 6 bases and J gave up 0 bases; unmatched junction bases: 4. Germline V gene data show CDR1 as SNHLY and CDR2 as FYNNEI. CDR3 length equals 14 residues. The CDR3 sequence is CASSLGQGSYEQYF. CDR3 coding DNA: TGTGCCAGCAGCCTTGGACAGGGCTCCTACGAGCAGTACTTC.

The chain joins TRBV9 to TRBJ2-7, with D possibly being TRBD2 (6 bases). This CDR3 contains 15 residues. Germline V gives CDR1 SGDLS, CDR2 YYNGEE. Trimming removed 3 bases from V and 3 bases from J, with 16 bases in between. As DNA, the CDR3 is TGTGCCAGCAGCGGGCGGGACTCACCCTACTACGAGCAGTACTTC. It codes for CASSGRDSPYYEQYF.

The chain uses TRBV19 and TRBJ1-5; D call uncertain. CDR3 length: 12 amino acids. The V gene's germline CDR1 is LNHDA and CDR2 SQIVND (reference sequence). Between the trimmed V and J ends, which lost 6 bases and 6 bases, there was a span of 9 bases. CDR3: CASSHSGQPQHF. CDR3 nucleotide sequence: TGTGCCAGTAGCCATTCGGGTCAGCCCCAGCATTTT.

The chain recombines TRBV5-1 with TRBJ1-3, with 8 bases identical to TRBD1. The V gene's germline CDR1 is SGHRS and CDR2 YFSETQ. This CDR3 spans 15 amino acids. With V trimmed by 4 bases and J by 3 bases, 6 bases remained unmatched. This CDR3 reads CASSPPGGSGNTIYF. DNA for the CDR3: TGCGCCAGCAGCCCGCCAGGGGGCAGTGGAAACACCATATATTTT. The full variable domain, its missing parts supplied by reference TRBV5-1 and TRBJ1-3, is KAGVTQTPRYLIKTRGQQVTLSCSPISGHRSVSWYQQTPGQGLQFLFEYFSETQRNKGNFPGRFSGRQFSNSRSEMNVSTLELGDSALYLCASSPPGGSGNTIYFGEGSWLTVV.

V gene TRBV10-2 combines with J gene TRBJ2-1; perhaps TRBD2 as D (6 bases). Germline V gene lookup returns CDR1 WSHSY and CDR2 SAAADI. The CDR3 extends over 13 amino acids. V dropped 0 bases and J dropped 6 bases, with 6 bases sitting between them. The CDR3 DNA reads as TGCGCCAGCAGTGAGTCGCGGGGCAATGAGCAGTTCTTC. This sequence encodes CASSESRGNEQFF.